This entry lists 8 T cell receptor beta chains sequenced from one sample in a study of beta chain features in type 1 diabetes. General study findings and limits: Moderate but significant shortening of TCRB CDR3s was recorded in all four CD4+ subsets from Type 1 diabetes patients.

What these receptors recognize is not known. cDNA synthesis used the whole RNA isolate, giving expressed TCRB sequences. Libraries were prepared by immunoSEQ multiplex PCR; TCRdb keeps only in-frame clonotypes and omits some of them. In the table there are about 41,000 clones, approximately 62% of which are singletons. Sequencing used Tregs from blood. These receptors were obtained from a young man with type 1 diabetes. Some clones in this sample may be carry-over from other donors' samples.

V is TRBV28 and J is TRBJ2-5; D is perhaps TRBD1 (7 bases). V was trimmed by 3 bases and J by 5 bases, leaving 19 bases between them. Germline CDR1 MDHEN, CDR2 SYDVKM. CDR3 length: 16 residues. The CDR3 DNA follows: TGTGCCAGCAGTTTTGGGCGGAGGGGGCCCTCGGAGACCCAGTACTTC. Translation gives CASSFGRRGPSETQYF.

This clone was observed a handful of times. The V gene is TRBV5-4, the J gene TRBJ2-2; TRBD2 is a possible D gene (7 bases). The germline gives CDR1 SGHNT, CDR2 YYREEE (reference sequence). The V end was cut by 4 bases, the J end by 2 bases, with 15 bases between. There are 16 residues in the CDR3. This CDR3 reads CASSPTGGYNTGELFF. CDR3 coding DNA: TGTGCCAGCAGCCCCACGGGGGGCTATAACACCGGGGAGCTGTTTTTT.

V and J are TRBV19 and TRBJ1-5, with 8 bases matching TRBD1. The germline CDR1 and CDR2 sequences are LNHDA and SQIVND (reference sequence). Trimming took 0 bases from V and 9 from J; bases not matched to a gene: 7. The CDR3 totals 15 residues. The CDR3 region is CASSIDPRTGRPQHF. CDR3 coding DNA: TGTGCCAGTAGTATAGACCCTAGGACAGGGCGGCCCCAGCATTTT. Full variable domain (missing parts from reference TRBV19 and TRBJ1-5): DGGITQSPKYLFRKEGQNVTLSCEQNLNHDAMYWYRQDPGQGLRLIYYSQIVNDFQKGDIAEGYSVSREKKESFPLTVTSAQKNPTAFYLCASSIDPRTGRPQHFGDGTRLSIL.

The V gene is TRBV6-5, the J gene TRBJ2-7; 8 bases agree with TRBD1. Germline CDR1 is MNHEY and CDR2 is SVGAGI. The J segment lost 0 bases and the V segment lost 4 bases, leaving 2 bases of the junction unmatched. This CDR3 spans 14 amino acids. CDR3 sequence (DNA): TGTGCCAGCAGTTTGGACAGGGACTCCTACGAGCAGTACTTC. Amino acid sequence: CASSLDRDSYEQYF.

The rearrangement links TRBV4-1 to TRBJ1-2, with D maybe TRBD1 (5 bases). Germline CDR1 and CDR2: MGHRA and YSYEKL. The CDR3 spans 15 residues. Trimming pared 0 bases from V and 7 bases from J, leaving 15 bases between. In nucleotides, the CDR3 is TGCGCCAGCAGCCAAGATGTACAGGCCTCGGGTGGCTACACCTTC. Its translation: CASSQDVQASGGYTF.

This clone occurred a few times. In DNA form, the CDR3 reads TGTGCCAGCAGTTTACCTACCCTTGTTCTGGATCTTACTAGCGGGCGAGAGACCCAGTACTTC. Translating gives CASSLPTLVLDLTSGRETQYF. The V gene is TRBV28, the J gene TRBJ2-5; TRBD2 aligns across 9 bases. Germline V gene lookup returns CDR1 MDHEN and CDR2 SYDVKM. V shed 2 bases, J shed 4 bases, and the junction held 23 bases outside the gene matches. The CDR3 extends over 21 amino acids.

This clone came up a few times. The J gene is TRBJ2-1, the V gene TRBV14, with a weak D call TRBD2 (6 bases). The CDR3 consists of 15 residues. Germline-derived CDR1 and CDR2 are SGHDN and FVKESK. V was pared by 4 bases and J by 6 bases, with 16 bases between. In nucleotides, the CDR3 is TGTGCCAGCAGCCCCTACCGACTAGTAAGCAATGAGCAGTTCTTC. This codes for CASSPYRLVSNEQFF.

This clone was picked up one time. The V and J genes are TRBV7-9 and TRBJ2-1, with D perhaps TRBD2 (5 bases). V lost 5 bases, J lost 3 bases, and 20 bases lay in between. Germline assignment: CDR1 SEHNR and CDR2 FQNEAQ (reference sequence). The CDR3 is made up of 17 amino acids. CDR3 nucleotide sequence: TGTGCCAGCAGCCCCCGCCCTGGAGCGGCCTTCTACAATGAGCAGTTCTTC. This translates into CASSPRPGAAFYNEQFF.